This T cell receptor (beta chain) was identified in a study of T cell responses to AZD1222 COVID-19 vaccine. Study details: The study pooled second doses at about 4 or about 12 weeks. Whole-study findings and limits: Without day 14 samples, only post-peak T cell repertoires were studied. Variant regions that are unmutated are reportedly the target of nearly half of spike-specific TCRs.

CDR1 LNHDA and CDR2 SQIVND come from the germline V gene (reference sequence). The CDR3 is 15 residues long. The ends lost 5 bases at V and 8 bases at J; junction bases unmatched: 9. Points on this clone: Its antigen remains unknown.

Libraries were prepared by immunoSEQ multiplex PCR; TCRdb keeps only in-frame clonotypes and omits some of them. Of roughly 150,000 clones listed, 80% to 95% were seen once; the top ten hold less than 2.5%. The sample was peripheral blood, taken on day 0 of AZD1222 vaccination. V usage is TRBV19 and J usage is TRBJ2-1, with 10 bases that match TRBD1. The TCR sequence derives from an adult in good health. The CDR3 sequence is CASSPLGTGVDEQFF. In DNA, the CDR3 is TGTGCCAGTAGTCCCCTTGGGACAGGGGTGGATGAGCAGTTCTTC.